A selection of T cell receptor beta chains follows, all from one sample in a study of shared clonotypes between healthy human individuals. Sequencing used immunoSEQ multiplex PCR; TCRdb keeps in-frame clones, though not all of them. This table has 2,100,000 or so clones, approximately 96% appearing once. The sample consisted of naive CD4+ T cells sorted from blood. These receptors were taken from a man aged 18 to 30 in good health. The CDR3 runs from the conserved cysteine through the conserved F or W. The D gene is left open where the match is weak. Where a row states a size, it is once, few, many or the class of an expanded clone; other rows omit it.

clone size: -; D gene: TRBD2; J gene: TRBJ2-1; V gene: TRBV10-3; CDR3 DNA: TGTGCCATCAGTGGATCAGAGGGACTAGCGGACCATTACAATGAGCAGTTCTTC; CDR3 protein: CAISGSEGLADHYNEQFF
clone size: -; D gene: -; J gene: TRBJ2-5; V gene: TRBV4-1; CDR3 DNA: TGCGCCAGCAGCCAAGTACAGCGCCAAGAGACCCAGTACTTC; CDR3 protein: CASSQVQRQETQYF
clone size: -; D gene: -; J gene: TRBJ1-4; V gene: TRBV27; CDR3 DNA: TGTGCCAGCAGTTTAAAGGGCCTGGGGATTGAAAAACTGTTTTTT; CDR3 protein: CASSLKGLGIEKLFF
clone size: -; D gene: -; J gene: TRBJ1-5; V gene: TRBV19; CDR3 DNA: TGTGCCAGTACCTCCCAGGAAGGACAGCCCCAGCATTTT; CDR3 protein: CASTSQEGQPQHF
clone size: once; D gene: -; J gene: TRBJ2-5; V gene: TRBV18; CDR3 DNA: TGTGCCAGCTCACCATACCCTCCACCGGGGACCCAGTACTTC; CDR3 protein: CASSPYPPPGTQYF
clone size: -; D gene: TRBD1; J gene: TRBJ1-6; V gene: TRBV30; CDR3 DNA: TGTGCCTGGAGTGACAGGGGAGGATCACCCCTCCACTTT; CDR3 protein: CAWSDRGGSPLHF
clone size: once; D gene: -; J gene: TRBJ2-5; V gene: TRBV11-2; CDR3 DNA: TGTGCCAGCAGCTCTTCGGGGCCTCAAGAGACCCAGTACTTC; CDR3 protein: CASSSSGPQETQYF
clone size: -; D gene: TRBD1; J gene: TRBJ1-5; V gene: TRBV10-1; CDR3 DNA: TGCGCCAGCAGTGAGTCGGGACAGAGTTGGAATCAGCCCCAGCATTTT; CDR3 protein: CASSESGQSWNQPQHF
clone size: -; D gene: TRBD1; J gene: TRBJ1-1; V gene: TRBV30; CDR3 DNA: TGTGCCTGGAGGCCTGACAGGGGCACTGAAGCTTTCTTT; CDR3 protein: CAWRPDRGTEAFF
clone size: -; D gene: TRBD2; J gene: TRBJ2-3; V gene: TRBV11-2; CDR3 DNA: TGTGCCAGCAGCTCGGCGGGAGATAGGACAGATACGCAGTATTTT; CDR3 protein: CASSSAGDRTDTQYF
clone size: -; D gene: -; J gene: TRBJ1-3; V gene: TRBV9; CDR3 DNA: TGTGCCAGCAGCGTAGAGGGGGGCGACACTGGAAACACCATATATTTT; CDR3 protein: CASSVEGGDTGNTIYF
clone size: -; D gene: TRBD1; J gene: TRBJ1-5; V gene: TRBV5-8; CDR3 DNA: TGTGCCAGCAGCTTGTATGGGACAGCAAGGGTTCGTGGCAATCAGCCCCAGCATTTT; CDR3 protein: CASSLYGTARVRGNQPQHF
clone size: -; D gene: -; J gene: TRBJ1-2; V gene: TRBV19; CDR3 DNA: TGTGCCAGTAGTGCCCCCGGGGCGAACTATGGCTACACCTTC; CDR3 protein: CASSAPGANYGYTF
clone size: -; D gene: -; J gene: TRBJ2-3; V gene: TRBV19; CDR3 DNA: TGTGCCAGTAGTATAATCCAGTTGCCGGATACGCAGTATTTT; CDR3 protein: CASSIIQLPDTQYF
clone size: -; D gene: -; J gene: TRBJ1-5; V gene: TRBV30; CDR3 DNA: TGTGCCTGGAGTGTCCAGGCCCCACAGCCCCAGCATTTT; CDR3 protein: CAWSVQAPQPQHF
clone size: few; D gene: -; J gene: TRBJ2-7; V gene: TRBV6-1; CDR3 DNA: TGTGCCAGCAGTGAAGAAGGCAGTTTCGCCTCCTACGAGCAGTACTTC; CDR3 protein: CASSEEGSFASYEQYF